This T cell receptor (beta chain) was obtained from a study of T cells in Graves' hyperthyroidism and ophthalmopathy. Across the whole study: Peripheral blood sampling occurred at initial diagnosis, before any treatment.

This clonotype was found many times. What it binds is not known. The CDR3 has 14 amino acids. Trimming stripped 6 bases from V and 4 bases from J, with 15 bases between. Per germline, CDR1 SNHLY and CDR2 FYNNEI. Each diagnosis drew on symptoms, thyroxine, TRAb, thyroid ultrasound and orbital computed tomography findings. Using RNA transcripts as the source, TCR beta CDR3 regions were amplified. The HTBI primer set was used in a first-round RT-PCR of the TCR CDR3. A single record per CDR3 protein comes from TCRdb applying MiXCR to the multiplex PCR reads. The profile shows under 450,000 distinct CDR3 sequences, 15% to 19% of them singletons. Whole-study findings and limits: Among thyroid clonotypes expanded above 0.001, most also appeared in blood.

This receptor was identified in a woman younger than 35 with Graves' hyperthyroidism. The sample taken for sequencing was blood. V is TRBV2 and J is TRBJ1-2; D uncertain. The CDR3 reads CASSGSGRIYGYTF. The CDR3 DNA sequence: TGTGCCAGCAGCGGAAGTGGACGGATCTATGGCTACACCTTC.